Listed below are T cell receptor beta chains from one sample, sequenced in a study of T cell changes during pregnancy in multiple sclerosis. Only in-frame clones appear in the TCRdb table, and some are missing; sequencing was by immunoSEQ multiplex PCR. The profile shows about 77,000 clones, about 92% of them singletons. The material was peripheral blood, obtained after pregnancy. The receptors shown here come from a female donor in good health, enrolled as a control in a pregnancy study. Both conserved end residues are part of each CDR3. Part of the rows lack a size; the others show once, few, many or a class for expanded clones.

V gene	J gene	clone size	CDR3 protein
TRBV19	TRBJ1-5	.	CASSIAGYSNQPQHF
TRBV5-1	TRBJ2-5	.	CASSLSSGGSETQYF
TRBV2	TRBJ2-2	.	CASSVSGDLGELFF
TRBV2	TRBJ1-1	.	CASRGQGPGNTEAFF
TRBV7-3	TRBJ2-7	once	CASSLQGGEQYF
TRBV5-1	TRBJ1-3	.	CASSSSGGSAGNTIYF
TRBV19	TRBJ2-5	.	CASSIDPQETQYF
TRBV18	TRBJ2-1	.	CASSLPGPRGNEQFF
TRBV4-2	TRBJ2-7	.	CASSQVMEKAYEQYF
TRBV7-8	TRBJ2-3	.	CASSPGLAVTDTQYF
TRBV11-2	TRBJ2-7	.	CASSPGLAGYEQYF
TRBV4-1	TRBJ2-5	.	CASSQVVTRDSKETQYF
TRBV18	TRBJ1-2	.	CASSPFDRGGDYTF
TRBV5-4	TRBJ2-1	once	CASRPAGGLYNNEQFF
TRBV7-8	TRBJ2-7	.	CASTNRAGWEQYF
TRBV5-4	TRBJ2-7	.	CASSSPGDAYEQYF
TRBV6-5	TRBJ2-7	.	CASSRGTGYYEQYF
TRBV19	TRBJ1-2	.	CASSIAGTPYGYTF
TRBV5-8	TRBJ2-7	.	CASSFNDRGRRSF